This is a list of T cell receptor beta chains from one sample in a study of STAT3 mutations in large granular lymphocyte leukemia. Method: immunoSEQ multiplex PCR; TCRdb's copy keeps in-frame clones and lacks some. The sample includes approximately 5,500 clones, about 35% of them seen just once. Sequencing was carried out using peripheral blood mononuclear cells. These receptors all come from a woman aged 35 to 49 with T-cell large granular lymphocyte leukemia. Some clones in this sample may be carry-over from other donors' samples. CDR3s include the opening cysteine and the closing phenylalanine or tryptophan. The D gene is left open where the match is weak. Clone size is not always given. Where it is, it says once, few, many or a class for expanded clones.

size,V,J,D,CDR3
.,TRBV5-8,TRBJ1-4,TRBD1,CASDRGTNEKLFF
few,TRBV4-3,TRBJ1-1,.,CASSQDFYPYTEAFF
few,TRBV7-9,TRBJ1-1,TRBD1,CASSSPTGGRTEAFF
.,TRBV6-5,TRBJ2-7,TRBD2,CASRIRTSGPYEQYF
.,TRBV4-3,TRBJ2-7,TRBD2,CASSQEMGPGTTCYF
.,TRBV7-9,TRBJ1-1,TRBD1,CASSPGGWSPLNTEAFF
few,TRBV5-1,TRBJ2-1,.,CASSPRTDPTGGEQFF
.,TRBV7-9,TRBJ2-5,TRBD1,CASSDRGTGQETQYF
.,TRBV30,TRBJ2-6,.,CAWSVFSLSGANVLTF
few,TRBV9,TRBJ1-2,.,CASSSGTMDYGYTF
few,TRBV21-1,TRBJ2-3,.,CASSKLRRYSSTDTQYF
.,TRBV14,TRBJ1-1,.,CASSQGGALGTEAFF
.,TRBV28,TRBJ1-2,TRBD1,CASSLAHPAGGGDGYTF
.,TRBV11-2,TRBJ2-7,.,CASSPLRGSYEQYF
.,TRBV7-2,TRBJ1-5,.,CASSLDRFNQPQHF
once,TRBV10-3,TRBJ2-1,.,CAIVGDSSYNEQFF
large,TRBV30,TRBJ2-1,.,CAWRDPRDYNEQFF
.,TRBV27,TRBJ2-7,TRBD1,CASSLGTGYPYEQYF
few,TRBV5-1,TRBJ1-2,TRBD1,CASSPDRGSYGYTF
.,TRBV9,TRBJ1-1,TRBD1,CASSVGGTANTEAFF
.,TRBV7-2,TRBJ1-2,.,CASSLGTYGYTF
few,TRBV6-5,TRBJ1-6,.,CASSYGTGISGSPLHF
.,TRBV6-5,TRBJ1-1,.,CASSYDPARGNTEAFF
.,TRBV9,TRBJ1-1,TRBD1,CASSTLTGGDVEAFF
.,TRBV4-3,TRBJ1-2,.,CASSQVAEFGDGYTF
.,TRBV6-5,TRBJ1-2,.,CASSYSSEQPNYGYTF
.,TRBV11-2,TRBJ2-7,.,CASRPRRDLYEQYF
.,TRBV9,TRBJ1-2,.,CASSVGAGTVYGYTF
hyperexpanded,TRBV19,TRBJ2-1,.,CASSISGNNEQFF
.,TRBV12-5,TRBJ2-3,.,CASAKGGANTQYF
few,TRBV5-1,TRBJ2-5,.,CASSPGASRAGTQYF
few,TRBV4-1,TRBJ2-7,.,CASSQAPELVGSSYEQYF
.,TRBV27,TRBJ2-7,TRBD1,CASSLPGQGVEQYF
.,TRBV11-3,TRBJ2-7,.,CASKRGSRYEQYF
.,TRBV30,TRBJ1-5,TRBD1,CAWSLTGDQPQHF
few,TRBV18,TRBJ2-5,TRBD1,CASSPRTGSKETQYF
.,TRBV29-1,TRBJ1-1,TRBD1,CSVVGQGTEAFF
.,TRBV11-2,TRBJ2-2,.,CASSRAGYTGELFF